The clone carrying this TCR beta chain was recorded a few times. The data stem from a study of T-cell reconstitution after alpha-beta-depleted transplantation in children. The CDR3 has 16 amino acids. V was trimmed by 5 bases and J by 6 bases, leaving 22 bases between them. In germline, CDR1 is DFQATT, CDR2 SNEGSKA (reference sequence). Preparation of the TCRbeta library involved a method that used unique molecular identifiers. MiXCR, run by TCRdb on the PCR reads, gives a single entry per CDR3 protein. The sample carries around 580,000 distinct CDR3 sequences, roughly 23% recorded once. The chain combines TRBV20-1 with TRBJ1-4; weak D call: TRBD1 (6 bases). The receptor comes from a boy younger than two who had a stem cell transplant for acute myeloid leukemia, so the T cells may come from the graft donor. The source was PBMCs, mostly from graft donor cells, collected 360 days after TCRalphabeta/CD19-depleted stem cell transplant. The CDR3 protein is CSAAPALGGGHEKLFF. The CDR3, as DNA: TGCAGTGCTGCCCCGGCCCTCGGCGGGGGCCATGAAAAACTGTTTTTT.